This T cell receptor (beta chain) stems from a study of cytomegalovirus exposure and HLA in healthy donors. On the study more broadly: A subsequent analysis reported that the approximately 120 validation repertoires were produced on the same platform that had also been used for the roughly 670 first-cohort repertoires.

A remark on this clone: As yet, its antigen is unknown.

Study-wide findings and caveats: Reports described diagnosis of cytomegalovirus status by the classifier as highly specific and sensitive. Cytomegalovirus-associated TCR beta chains were listed, numbering 164.

These donors were members of the approximately 110-subject validation cohort, a group separate from the roughly 700-subject first cohort. TCRdb keeps only in-frame clones here, not all; method: immunoSEQ multiplex PCR. The sample includes more than 250,000 clones, about nine tenths of them seen just once. Specimen: PBMCs. The clonotype originates from a woman younger than 30 in good health and CMV-seronegative.

Written as DNA, the CDR3 is TGCAGCACTGTGGAGACAGATACGCAGTATTTT. This translates into CSTVETDTQYF. The chain links TRBV29-1 to TRBJ2-3; D gene ambiguous. Trimming took off 8 bases at V and 3 bases at J, with 9 bases between the two ends. Germline lookup yields CDR1 SQVTM and CDR2 ANQGSEA. The CDR3 loop spans 11 amino acids.